One sample yielded the 24 T cell receptor beta chains listed below, sequenced in a study of T cell clonality in common variable immunodeficiency. The assay was immunoSEQ multiplex PCR, and TCRdb's table has in-frame clones only and misses some. This sample carries about 59,000 clones, none of them present only once. Sequenced: peripheral blood mononuclear cells. All receptors derive from a person aged 18 to 75 in good health.

Many counts were recorded for this clone. One end of the junction does not line up with germline, which may come from a read error. The read terminates 3 residues ahead of where the CDR3 ends, so the germline J gene completes it. V gene TRBV20-1 combines with J gene TRBJ2-2, with D tentatively TRBD2 (6 bases). This CDR3 is built from 14 residues. CDR1 and CDR2 (germline): DFQATT, SNEGSKA (reference sequence). The sequenced CDR3 bases are TGCAGTGCTAGAGATAGGAGGGCCCGAGGGGCG. It is translated as CSARDRRARGA. From start to end, the CDR3 is CSARDRRARGALFF.

This clone was seen many times. From the germline J gene comes the end of the CDR3, since the read stops 3 residues before it. This rearrangement joins TRBV19 to TRBJ1-6; tentatively, D is TRBD1 (5 bases). Trimming left V 0 bases short and J 10 bases short, with 13 bases between. Germline V gives CDR1 LNHDA, CDR2 SQIVND (reference sequence). The CDR3 has 15 amino acids. CDR3 sequence reads: CASSIEHSEGSPLHF. CDR3 DNA, as far as it was read: TGTGCCAGTAGTATAGAACACAGCGAGGGGTCACCC. The whole variable domain, filled in from reference TRBV19 and TRBJ1-6, reads DGGITQSPKYLFRKEGQNVTLSCEQNLNHDAMYWYRQDPGQGLRLIYYSQIVNDFQKGDIAEGYSVSREKKESFPLTVTSAQKNPTAFYLCASSIEHSEGSPLHFGNGTRLTVT.

This clone was seen ten or more times. Sequencing ends 3 residues short of the CDR3 end; the germline J gene provides the rest. The chain links TRBV5-1 to TRBJ2-1; 7 positions agree with TRBD1. Unmatched junction bases numbered 13, after V lost 4 bases and J lost 3 bases. The CDR3 consists of 17 residues. Germline CDR1 SGHRS, CDR2 YFSETQ. The part of the CDR3 DNA that was read is TGCGCCAGCAGCGTACCGACAGGGATAAGTGGCTACAATGAG. Amino acid sequence: CASSVPTGISGYNE. The entire CDR3 sequence reads CASSVPTGISGYNEQFF.

Ten or more counts support this clone. The CDR3 goes on 3 residues after the read ends, and that part is filled in from the germline J gene. J is TRBJ1-5 and V is TRBV18; 11 nucleotides match TRBD1. Germline loops: CDR1 KGHSH, CDR2 LQKENI. J gave up 7 bases and V 3 bases, and 5 bases lay outside the gene matches. The CDR3 length is 15 residues. This CDR3 is CASSPGQGDQQPQHF. The CDR3 bases that were read are TGTGCCAGCTCACCGGGACAGGGGGATCAACAGCCC.

This clone was recorded at least ten times. The read is 3 residues too short to cover the CDR3 end, so that end is filled in from the germline J gene. The chain joins TRBV27 to TRBJ2-1, with TRBD1 matching over 7 bases. The CDR3 has 15 amino acids. Germline V gene sequence: CDR1 MNHEY, CDR2 SMNVEV (reference sequence). V lost 4 bases and J lost 6; bases outside the gene matches: 9. This CDR3 reads CASSYEFRDSNEQFF. The CDR3 bases that were read are TGTGCCAGCAGTTACGAGTTCCGGGACAGCAATGAG.

This clone was detected ten times or more. The sequence runs out 3 residues before the end of the CDR3; the remainder is reconstructed from the germline J gene. This sequence joins TRBV10-1 and TRBJ2-5; 8 bases line up with TRBD2. After removal of 4 bases from V and 7 bases from J, the junction contained 5 bases not matched to a gene. Per germline, CDR1 WNHNN and CDR2 SYGVQD (reference sequence). The CDR3 consists of 13 residues. CDR3 DNA (partial): TGCGCCAGCAGTGCCGAAACTAGCGGGACC. The encoded protein is CASSAETSGT. The whole CDR3 is CASSAETSGTQYF.

This clone was seen repeatedly, ten times or more. The observed sequence ends 3 residues before the CDR3 terminus, with the missing tail filled in from the germline J gene. The chain couples TRBV7-2 to TRBJ1-2, with 9 bases fitting TRBD1. The CDR3 runs to 14 residues. The germline V gene has CDR1 SGHTA and CDR2 FQGNSA. J was trimmed by 2 bases and V by 6 bases; bases with no gene match: 4. The CDR3 reads CASRPGTGNYGYTF. The part of the CDR3 DNA that was read is TGTGCCAGCAGGCCCGGGACAGGGAACTATGGC.

By proportion, this clone is medium-sized (0.01 to 0.1%). The CDR3 spells CASSEALAGGTDTQYF. CDR3 DNA, as far as it was read: TGTGCCAGCAGTGAAGCACTAGCGGGGGGCACAGATACG. The chain has TRBV6-1 and TRBJ2-3, with 11 positions matching TRBD2. The read ends 3 residues early relative to the CDR3; the germline J gene fills the gap. CDR3 length equals 16 residues. Per the germline V gene, CDR1 is MNHNS and CDR2 is SASEGT. The junction had 0 bases not matched to a gene; V was cut back by 0 bases and J by 1 base.

This clone was detected many times. Coverage ceases 3 residues before the CDR3 finishes, and the germline J gene fills in the end. V is TRBV19 and J is TRBJ1-1; D might be TRBD1 (6 bases). Germline CDR1 reads LNHDA; CDR2 reads SQIVND (reference sequence). V lost 3 bases, J lost 1 base, and 12 bases lay in between. CDR3 length: 15 residues. Partial CDR3 DNA: TGTGCCAGTAGTATCCAGGGGCGGGCGAACACTGAA. The encoded protein is CASSIQGRANTE. The entire CDR3 sequence reads CASSIQGRANTEAFF.

At least ten counts were recorded for this clone. The read ends 3 residues before the CDR3 terminus; that terminus is restored from the germline J gene. The chain employs TRBV19 and TRBJ1-1; 9 positions match TRBD1. This CDR3 has 15 residues. Germline V gene sequence: CDR1 LNHDA, CDR2 SQIVND (reference sequence). V shed 2 bases, J shed 5 bases, and the junction held 6 bases outside the gene matches. The sequenced part of the CDR3 DNA is TGTGCCAGTAGTATATCAACAGGGGGCACAACTGAA. This gives the protein CASSISTGGTTE. The full CDR3 is CASSISTGGTTEAFF.

In this sample, this clone turned up many times. The CDR3 DNA, read in part, is TGCAGTGCAGACGAGCGGGGGGGCCAATGGAATACG. Protein sequence: CSADERGGQWNT. The CDR3 reads in full as CSADERGGQWNTQYF. The chain links TRBV20-1 to TRBJ2-3; 10 nucleotides match TRBD2. The read ends 3 residues early relative to the CDR3; the germline J gene fills the gap. This CDR3 has 15 amino acids. Germline CDR1 reads DFQATT; CDR2 reads SNEGSKA (reference sequence). V gave up 6 bases and J gave up 7 bases; unmatched junction bases: 13.

Worth noting for this clone: From the germline J gene comes the end of the CDR3, since the read stops 3 residues before it. The chain employs TRBV20-1 and TRBJ2-1; 11 nucleotides align to TRBD2. J was trimmed by 2 bases and V by 5 bases; bases with no gene match: 17. Germline-derived CDR1 and CDR2 are DFQATT and SNEGSKA (reference sequence). The CDR3 is 19 residues long. The part of the CDR3 DNA that was read is TGCAGTGCTGTCAGGCATGGTAGCGGGAGGGCTTTAACCTACAATGAG. It translates to CSAVRHGSGRALTYNE. The complete CDR3 sequence is CSAVRHGSGRALTYNEQFF.

This clone was detected ten times or more. The observed sequence ends 3 residues before the CDR3 terminus, with the missing tail filled in from the germline J gene. The chain combines TRBV5-1 with TRBJ2-6; 7 bases align to TRBD1. There are 14 residues in the CDR3. V was pared by 4 bases and J by 4 bases, with 2 bases of the junction left unmatched. The V gene's germline CDR1 is SGHRS and CDR2 YFSETQ. CDR3 bases read: TGCGCCAGCAGCGAGGGGGCCGGGGCCAACGTC. It yields the protein CASSEGAGANV. The entire CDR3 sequence reads CASSEGAGANVLTF.

The table lists this clone with many counts. The read ends 3 residues shy of where the CDR3 ends; the end is completed using the germline J gene. The chain links TRBV7-9 to TRBJ2-7; a possible D gene is TRBD1 (5 bases). The CDR3 covers 14 residues. V was clipped by 7 bases and J by 0 bases, with 13 bases between them. Germline V gives CDR1 SEHNR, CDR2 FQNEAQ (reference sequence). CDR3 sequence: CASTRDSTSYEQYF. The CDR3 bases that were read are TGTGCCAGCACCCGAGACAGTACCTCCTACGAG.

This clone was seen at least ten times. The CDR3 end lies 3 residues beyond the end of the read and is filled in from the germline J gene. V gene TRBV10-3 combines with J gene TRBJ1-2; maybe TRBD1 (5 bases). This CDR3 has 14 amino acids. The germline V and J ends were trimmed by 0 bases and 0 bases, with 5 bases remaining between them. CDR1 ENHRY and CDR2 SYGVKD come from the germline V gene. Here the CDR3 reads CAISESTANYGYTF. The sequenced part of the CDR3 DNA is TGTGCCATCAGTGAGTCGACAGCTAACTATGGC.

In this sample, this clone turned up many times. The read ends 3 residues early relative to the CDR3; the germline J gene fills the gap. V gene TRBV7-2 combines with J gene TRBJ1-5; TRBD1 is a possible D gene (6 bases). There are 15 residues in the CDR3. The V end lost 2 bases, the J end lost 0 bases, and 8 bases lay between the germline ends. Germline assignment: CDR1 SGHTA and CDR2 FQGNSA. The covered CDR3 bases are TGTGCCAGCAGCTTAACAGGGAGTAGCAATCAGCCC. Protein: CASSLTGSSNQP. The full CDR3 is CASSLTGSSNQPQHF.

This clone was seen repeatedly, ten times or more. The read comes to an end 3 residues before the CDR3 does, leaving the germline J gene to fill in the end. The gene calls are TRBV15 and TRBJ2-3; TRBD2 matches 10 bases. The CDR3 is 15 amino acids. The germline CDR1 and CDR2 sequences are LNHNV and YYDKDF (reference sequence). After removal of 5 bases from V and 4 bases from J, the junction contained 6 bases not matched to a gene. The part of the CDR3 DNA that was read is TGTGCCACCAGCGTAAGCGGGGGGGCAGCAGATACG. Its protein is CATSVSGGAADT. The whole CDR3 region reads CATSVSGGAADTQYF.

This clone came up many times. One end of the junction does not line up with germline, which may come from a read error. Coverage ceases 3 residues before the CDR3 finishes, and the germline J gene fills in the end. The V gene is TRBV4-2, the J gene TRBJ2-1; TRBD2 might be the D (6 bases). CDR3 length: 16 residues. The germline gives CDR1 LGHNA, CDR2 YNFKEQ. The sequenced part of the CDR3 DNA is TGCGCCAGCAGCCAATTTCTGCGGGGAGATCGCAATGAG. This translates into CASSQFLRGDRNE. The complete CDR3 protein is CASSQFLRGDRNEQFF.

Many counts were recorded for this clone. The CDR3 is cut off 3 residues early in the read; its end comes from the germline J gene. The sample contains more than one DNA sequence encoding this CDR3. The rearrangement uses TRBV19 and TRBJ1-3; D remains ambiguous. The CDR3 is 15 amino acids. With 8 bases removed from V and 0 bases from J, the gap between germline ends came to 14 bases. CDR1 and CDR2 (germline): LNHDA, SQIVND (reference sequence). CDR3 in amino acids: CASHSLSSSGNTIYF. CDR3 bases read: TGTGCCAGTCATTCACTATCATCCTCTGGAAACACC.

This clone was seen many times. This CDR3 is CASSVGGVEKLFF. CDR3 DNA, as far as it was read: TGTGCCAGCAGCGTGGGAGGGGTGGAAAAA. V and J are TRBV7-9 and TRBJ1-4; possible D gene TRBD1, 5 bases. The CDR3 end is not reached by the read, which stops 3 residues before it; the germline J gene fills it in. This CDR3 spans 13 amino acids. Germline CDR1 SEHNR, CDR2 FQNEAQ (reference sequence). V was pared by 5 bases and J by 8 bases, with 12 bases between.

There are many counts of this clone. The read halts 3 residues ahead of the CDR3 end, with the missing end drawn from the germline J gene. Other DNA sequences in the same sample also yield this CDR3. The rearrangement uses TRBV12-3 or TRBV12-4 and TRBJ1-4, with 9 bases matching TRBD1. This CDR3 is 14 amino acids long. The junction had 4 bases not matched to a gene; V was cut back by 6 bases and J by 5 bases. The CDR3 sequence is CASSKGQGNEKLFF. CDR3 bases read: TGTGCCAGCAGCAAAGGACAGGGGAATGAAAAA.

This clone was detected many times. The missing CDR3 end, 3 residues past where the read stops, is filled in from the germline J gene. The rearrangement links TRBV4-1 to TRBJ2-3, with 13 bases lining up with TRBD2. With 2 bases clipped from V and 6 bases from J, the junction kept 5 bases outside the gene matches. There are 16 residues in the CDR3. Germline V gene sequence: CDR1 MGHRA, CDR2 YSYEKL. CDR3 bases read: TGCGCCAGCAGCCAATCCGGGACTAGCGGGATTGATACG. Translating it yields CASSQSGTSGIDT. The CDR3 in full is CASSQSGTSGIDTQYF.

The CDR3 bases that were read are TGCGCCAGCAGCCCGGACAGGGCCACCGGGGAG. Amino acids: CASSPDRATGE. The CDR3, in full, reads CASSPDRATGELFF. The gene calls are TRBV5-1 and TRBJ2-2; the match to TRBD1 covers 8 bases. Read coverage stops 3 residues before the CDR3 terminus; the germline J gene supplies the remainder. V lost 4 bases and J lost 4; bases outside the gene matches: 3. This CDR3 spans 14 amino acids. Germline-derived CDR1 and CDR2 are SGHRS and YFSETQ.

This clone has a count of ten or more. The DNA ends 3 residues before the CDR3 does, and the rest of the CDR3 is filled in from the germline J gene. The rearrangement links TRBV28 to TRBJ1-2; D may be TRBD1 (5 bases). This CDR3 has 12 residues. Looked up from germline, CDR1 is MDHEN and CDR2 is SYDVKM. Partial CDR3 DNA: TGTGCCAGCAGTCCTGGCTGGGGCGGC. Translated: CASSPGWGG. The entire CDR3 protein reads CASSPGWGGYTF.